This T cell receptor (beta chain) was retrieved from a study of shared clonotypes between healthy human individuals. Naive CD8 isolation took CD45RO-negative cells positively selected for CCR7 and excluded terminally differentiated effector memory CD45RA+ cells. The CDR3 sequence is 18 residues long. Methods used by the authors: ImmunoSEQ supplied junction-only sequences lacking quality scores, so filtering was different. This table comes from immunoSEQ multiplex PCR, and its TCRdb copy is limited to in-frame clones, with some not included. For V, J and clone size, that table is used; D and trimming come from the DNA. The sample lists about 820,000 clones; 80% to 95% were seen once.

The sequence was obtained from a man younger than 45 in good health. The rearrangement joins TRBV21-1 to TRBJ1-3; TRBD1, the table's D call, lacks a check against the DNA. TRBV21-1 is reported as a pseudogene. The material sequenced was naive CD8+ T cells sorted from blood. The CDR3 coding sequence is TGTGCCAGCAGCCCCGAGCACAGGGAAGAGGGCTCTGGAAACACCATATATTTT. This codes for CASSPEHREEGSGNTIYF.